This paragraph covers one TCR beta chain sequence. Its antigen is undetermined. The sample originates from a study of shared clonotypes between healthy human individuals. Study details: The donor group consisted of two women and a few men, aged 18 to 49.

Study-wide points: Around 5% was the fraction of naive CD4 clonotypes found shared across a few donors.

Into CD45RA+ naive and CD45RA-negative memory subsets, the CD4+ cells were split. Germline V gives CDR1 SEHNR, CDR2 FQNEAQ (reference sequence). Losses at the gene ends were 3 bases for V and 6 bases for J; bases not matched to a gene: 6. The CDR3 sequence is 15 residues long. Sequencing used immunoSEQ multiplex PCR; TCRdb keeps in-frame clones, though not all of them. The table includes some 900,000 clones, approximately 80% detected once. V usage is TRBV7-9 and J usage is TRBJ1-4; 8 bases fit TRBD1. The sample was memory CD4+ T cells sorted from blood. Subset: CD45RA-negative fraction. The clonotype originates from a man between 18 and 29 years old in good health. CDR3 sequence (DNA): TGTGCCAGCAGCTTGGCAGGGACAGGCTATGAAAAACTGTTTTTT. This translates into CASSLAGTGYEKLFF.